This TCR beta chain was found in a study of T cells in localized non-small cell lung cancer. The V and J ends lost 3 bases and 5 bases respectively, with 19 bases between them. This CDR3 is built from 15 residues. Per the germline V gene, CDR1 is GTSNPN and CDR2 is SVGIG (reference sequence). TCRdb's copy holds only in-frame clones and misses some; the assay was immunoSEQ multiplex PCR. The sample contains fewer than 1,500 clones, around 30% of which appear only once. V and J are TRBV30 and TRBJ1-2; no firm D call. This receptor was obtained from a man aged 35-75 years with stage II squamous cell lung carcinoma. Specimen: normal lung tissue next to the tumor, collected before any cancer treatment. The CDR3, as DNA: TGTGCCTGGAGGAACCAGACCTCCCTAACTTATGGCTACACCTTC. It encodes CAWRNQTSLTYGYTF. The whole variable domain, remainder taken from reference TRBV30 and TRBJ1-2, is SQTIHQWPATLVQPVGSPLSLECTVEGTSNPNLYWYRQAAGRGLQLLFYSVGIGQISSEVPQNLSASRPQDRQFILSSKKLLLSDSGFYLCAWRNQTSLTYGYTFGSGTRLTVV.